These 28 T cell receptor beta chains were sequenced from one sample in a study of shared clonotypes between healthy human individuals. Clones were sequenced by immunoSEQ multiplex PCR, and TCRdb holds only the in-frame ones, with some missing. Of over a million clones detected, roughly 96% appear once; the ten largest clones hold about 1%. Sample: naive CD4+ T cells sorted from blood. Stated subset: CD45RA+ positively selected. The receptors stem from a young man in good health.

CDR3 loop: CASSKRLAGVGEQYF. The CDR3 nucleotides are TGTGCCAGCAGCAAGCGCCTAGCGGGAGTGGGCGAGCAGTACTTC. The rearrangement joins TRBV2 to TRBJ2-7, with TRBD2 identical over 10 bases. The CDR3 length is 15 residues. Germline trimming cut 6 bases from V and 6 bases from J; bases unmatched to any gene: 11. CDR1 is SNHLY, CDR2 FYNNEI, per germline.

This chain links TRBV7-9 with TRBJ2-1, with 11 nucleotides matching TRBD2. CDR1 is SEHNR and CDR2 is FQNEAQ in the germline V gene (reference sequence). Trimming cost V 1 base and J 9 bases; bases outside gene matches: 2. The CDR3 loop spans 14 amino acids. The DNA for the CDR3 is TGTGCCAGCAGCTTAGAACTAGCGGGAGTTGAGCAGTTCTTC. It codes for CASSLELAGVEQFF.

The sample holds one count of this clone. The chain carries TRBV14 and TRBJ2-5; unclear D gene. The CDR3 is 11 residues long. Between the trimmed V and J ends, which lost 0 bases and 7 bases, there was a span of 3 bases. Germline lookup yields CDR1 SGHDN and CDR2 FVKESK. The CDR3 is CASSQEVTQYF. CDR3 nucleotides: TGTGCCAGCAGCCAAGAGGTGACCCAGTACTTC. Together with reference TRBV14 and TRBJ2-5, the CDR3 gives the full variable domain: EAGVTQFPSHSVIEKGQTVTLRCDPISGHDNLYWYRRVMGKEIKFLLHFVKESKQDESGMPNNRFLAERTGGTYSTLKVQPAELEDSGVYFCASSQEVTQYFGPGTRLLVL.

The J gene is TRBJ2-3, the V gene TRBV4-3; D is unclear. V was trimmed by 4 bases and J by 2 bases, leaving 13 bases between them. The germline V gene encodes CDR1 LGHNA and CDR2 YSLEER. The CDR3 length is 15 residues. The CDR3 here is CASSRQVETTDTQYF. In DNA, the CDR3 is TGCGCCAGCAGCCGCCAGGTGGAGACCACAGATACGCAGTATTTT.

V is TRBV5-1 and J is TRBJ2-3; no clear D. The germline V gene encodes CDR1 SGHRS and CDR2 YFSETQ. The CDR3 consists of 13 residues. V gave up 0 bases and J gave up 4 bases, with 6 bases separating them. The CDR3 reads CASSLDFSDTQYF. The CDR3 bases are TGCGCCAGCAGCTTGGACTTTTCAGATACGCAGTATTTT.

V and J are TRBV4-3 and TRBJ1-4; unclear D gene. Trimming removed 3 bases from V and 0 bases from J, with 17 bases in between. The CDR3 has 18 amino acids. Germline V CDR1 and CDR2: LGHNA, YSLEER. CDR3 DNA: TGCGCCAGCAGCCAGAAATTAGGGTGGGGATCAACTAATGAAAAACTGTTTTTT. Translation gives CASSQKLGWGSTNEKLFF.

The gene calls are TRBV29-1 and TRBJ2-1, with 7 bases aligning to TRBD1. With V trimmed by 7 bases and J by 10 bases, 13 bases remained unmatched. This CDR3 has 13 residues. CDR1 is SQVTM, CDR2 ANQGSEA, per germline. The CDR3 is CSASGQSVGEQFF. DNA of the CDR3: TGCAGCGCATCGGGACAGTCAGTCGGGGAGCAGTTCTTC.

This rearrangement joins TRBV7-2 to TRBJ2-3; TRBD2 might be the D (6 bases). V was trimmed by 0 bases and J by 11 bases, leaving 9 bases between them. The CDR3 covers 12 residues. Germline-derived CDR1 and CDR2 are SGHTA and FQGNSA. The CDR3 coding sequence is TGTGCCAGCAGCTTAGCCCGGCGGGGGCAGTATTTT. Residues: CASSLARRGQYF.

V is TRBV5-1 and J is TRBJ2-3; TRBD1 matches at 9 bases. Germline assignment: CDR1 SGHRS and CDR2 YFSETQ. The trim removed 4 bases at V and 3 bases at J, leaving 3 bases unmatched. CDR3 size: 14 residues. The chain's CDR3 is CASSIGTGTDTQYF. In DNA, the CDR3 is TGCGCCAGCAGCATCGGGACAGGGACAGATACGCAGTATTTT.

The chain uses TRBV28 and TRBJ2-5; D assignment may be TRBD1 or TRBD2 (5 bases each). Germline values: CDR1 MDHEN, CDR2 SYDVKM. The CDR3 consists of 14 residues. Deletions cut 3 bases from V and 5 bases from J, with 13 bases between. The CDR3 region has the DNA TGTGCCAGCAGTTTGCCAGGGAGAGGGGAGACCCAGTACTTC. As protein: CASSLPGRGETQYF.

The V gene is TRBV27, the J gene TRBJ2-7; the D gene is possibly TRBD2 (6 bases). Germline-derived CDR1 and CDR2 are MNHEY and SMNVEV (reference sequence). The CDR3 sequence is 15 residues long. The CDR3 sequence: CAVRILWASDYEQYF. DNA for the CDR3: TGTGCAGTCCGGATACTTTGGGCTAGCGATTACGAGCAGTACTTC.

This clone was recorded only once. The rearrangement links TRBV29-1 to TRBJ2-7; TRBD1 matches at 10 bases. This CDR3 has 16 amino acids. With 1 base clipped from V and 4 bases from J, the junction kept 10 bases outside the gene matches. Germline V CDR1 and CDR2: SQVTM, ANQGSEA. The CDR3 nucleotides read TGCAGCGTTGAAGGTCTCCGGGACAGGGGAACTTACGAGCAGTACTTC. Translation: CSVEGLRDRGTYEQYF.

The genes are TRBV30 and TRBJ2-1, with D possibly matching TRBD2 (6 bases). CDR1 and CDR2 from the germline V gene are GTSNPN and SVGIG (reference sequence). CDR3 length: 13 amino acids. Trimming pared 0 bases from V and 9 bases from J, leaving 12 bases between. In nucleotides, the CDR3 is TGTGCCTGGAGTGTAACTAGCAACGGTGAGCAGTTCTTC. This gives the protein CAWSVTSNGEQFF.

V usage is TRBV2 and J usage is TRBJ1-1; D not resolved. With 6 bases removed from V and 11 bases from J, the gap between germline ends came to 13 bases. Germline V CDR1 and CDR2: SNHLY, FYNNEI. There are 11 residues in the CDR3. CDR3 sequence (DNA): TGTGCCAGCAGCGAGGTAGGAACGGCTTTCTTT. The encoded protein is CASSEVGTAFF.

Regarding this clone: At the DNA level, this CDR3 is encoded by other sequences in the same sample as well. The V gene is TRBV5-1, the J gene TRBJ2-1, with TRBD2 identical over 9 bases. This CDR3 has 14 residues. Germline values: CDR1 SGHRS, CDR2 YFSETQ. Trimming took 7 bases from V and 1 from J; bases not matched to a gene: 3. The DNA for the CDR3 is TGCGCCAGCCGCCTAGCGGGATCCTACAATGAGCAGTTCTTC. It translates to CASRLAGSYNEQFF. The variable domain in full, completed from reference TRBV5-1 and TRBJ2-1, reads KAGVTQTPRYLIKTRGQQVTLSCSPISGHRSVSWYQQTPGQGLQFLFEYFSETQRNKGNFPGRFSGRQFSNSRSEMNVSTLELGDSALYLCASRLAGSYNEQFFGPGTRLTVL.

The chain couples TRBV9 to TRBJ2-7; the match to TRBD1 covers 8 bases. This CDR3 is built from 15 residues. CDR1 is SGDLS, CDR2 YYNGEE, per germline. The junction had 9 bases not matched to a gene; V was cut back by 0 bases and J by 7 bases. In DNA, the CDR3 is TGTGCCAGCAGCGTAGCGTCGACAGGGGCAGAGGAGCAGTACTTC. Protein sequence: CASSVASTGAEEQYF. Combining the CDR3 with reference TRBV9 and TRBJ2-7 gives the whole variable domain DSGVTQTPKHLITATGQRVTLRCSPRSGDLSVYWYQQSLDQGLQFLIQYYNGEERAKGNILERFSAQQFPDLHSELNLSSLELGDSALYFCASSVASTGAEEQYFGPGTRLTVT.

The chain joins TRBV7-9 to TRBJ2-7, with D possibly matching TRBD1 (5 bases). The germline CDR1 and CDR2 sequences are SEHNR and FQNEAQ (reference sequence). V gave up 1 base and J gave up 3 bases, with 10 bases separating them. The CDR3 has 14 residues. In DNA form, the CDR3 reads TGTGCCAGCAGCTTAGGTAGGGGTAACTACGAGCAGTACTTC. Encoded protein: CASSLGRGNYEQYF. The complete variable domain, with remaining parts taken from reference TRBV7-9 and TRBJ2-7, reads DTGVSQNPRHKITKRGQNVTFRCDPISEHNRLYWYRQTLGQGPEFLTYFQNEAQLEKSRLLSDRFSAERPKGSFSTLEIQRTEQGDSAMYLCASSLGRGNYEQYFGPGTRLTVT.

This clone appeared once. V gene TRBV30 combines with J gene TRBJ2-7; 9 bases align to TRBD2. With 4 bases clipped from V and 3 bases from J, the junction kept 7 bases outside the gene matches. There are 14 residues in the CDR3. Germline V gene sequence: CDR1 GTSNPN, CDR2 SVGIG (reference sequence). The CDR3 DNA is TGTGCCTGGAACGCGGGGGGGAGATACTACGAGCAGTACTTC. Protein product: CAWNAGGRYYEQYF.

The chain links TRBV10-2 to TRBJ1-2; 8 bases line up with TRBD1. Trimming took 2 bases from V and 8 from J; bases not matched to a gene: 7. Germline V gene sequence: CDR1 WSHSY, CDR2 SAAADI. CDR3 length: 14 residues. In DNA form, the CDR3 reads TGCGCCAGCAGTGAGCCCGGACAGGGTAGGGGCTACACCTTC. Protein sequence: CASSEPGQGRGYTF.

The chain links TRBV11-3 to TRBJ2-3; tentatively, D is TRBD1 (5 bases). The ends were cut back, 6 bases at V and 0 bases at J, with 10 bases in the middle. Germline lookup yields CDR1 SGHNT and CDR2 YENEEA. The CDR3 consists of 14 residues. CDR3 residues: CASRPGLSTDTQYF. The CDR3 DNA reads TGTGCCAGCAGGCCAGGGTTGAGCACAGATACGCAGTATTTT.

The chain is built from TRBV28 and TRBJ1-1, with 7 bases matching TRBD1. In germline, CDR1 is MDHEN, CDR2 SYDVKM. Losses at the gene ends were 8 bases for V and 1 base for J; bases not matched to a gene: 4. This CDR3 comprises 13 residues. This CDR3 reads CASYRGANTEAFF. The DNA of the CDR3 is TGTGCCAGCTACAGGGGCGCGAACACTGAAGCTTTCTTT.

The gene calls are TRBV5-4 and TRBJ2-1, with D perhaps TRBD2 (6 bases). The V gene lost 3 bases and the J gene lost 4 bases, with 17 bases spanning the gap. From germline, CDR1 is SGHNT and CDR2 YYREEE (reference sequence). The CDR3 is 16 amino acids. This CDR3 reads CASSSKASAPYNEQFF. In DNA, the CDR3 is TGTGCCAGCAGCTCTAAAGCTAGCGCCCCATACAATGAGCAGTTCTTC.

CDR3 bases: TGCGCCAGCAGCTCGGCCGGGACGGTCTCTGGAAACACCATATATTTT. Amino acids: CASSSAGTVSGNTIYF. J is TRBJ1-3 and V is TRBV5-1; a possible D gene is TRBD1 (5 bases). The V gene's germline CDR1 is SGHRS and CDR2 YFSETQ. Trimming left V 3 bases short and J 0 bases short, with 13 bases between. This CDR3 contains 16 residues.

The chain links TRBV5-4 to TRBJ2-3, with D unclear. The V and J ends lost 0 bases and 4 bases respectively, with 9 bases between them. The CDR3 extends over 14 amino acids. Germline V gene lookup returns CDR1 SGHNT and CDR2 YYREEE (reference sequence). CDR3 region: CASSLAQAPDTQYF. The CDR3 nucleotides read TGTGCCAGCAGCTTGGCTCAGGCCCCAGATACGCAGTATTTT.

V gene TRBV10-2 combines with J gene TRBJ2-5; 7 bases match TRBD1. Germline values: CDR1 WSHSY, CDR2 SAAADI. V trimming: 7 bases; J trimming: 5 bases; junction bases outside the gene matches: 13. This CDR3 has 15 residues. The CDR3 DNA is TGCGCCAGCACCCCCGGGGCAGGGGGTTCGGAGACCCAGTACTTC. Its protein is CASTPGAGGSETQYF.

The chain combines TRBV7-6 with TRBJ2-5; the match to TRBD2 covers 11 bases. The CDR3 has 16 residues. V shed 5 bases and J 0 bases; nucleotides not matched to a gene: 5. CDR1 SGHVS and CDR2 FNYEAQ come from the germline V gene. The CDR3 DNA is TGTGCCAGCAGCCGCAGGACTAGCGGGTACCAAGAGACCCAGTACTTC. This sequence encodes CASSRRTSGYQETQYF.

The chain joins TRBV19 to TRBJ1-2; D unclear. The length of the CDR3 is 15 residues. CDR1 LNHDA and CDR2 SQIVND come from the germline V gene (reference sequence). V was trimmed by 3 bases and J by 4 bases, leaving 15 bases between them. CDR3 DNA: TGTGCCAGTAGTATTGAGTTAGGCGCGCCCTATGGCTACACCTTC. This translates into CASSIELGAPYGYTF.

The rearrangement uses TRBV7-9 and TRBJ2-1; TRBD1 is a possible D gene (6 bases). CDR3 length: 16 amino acids. Germline values: CDR1 SEHNR, CDR2 FQNEAQ (reference sequence). V lost 4 bases and J lost 8, with 21 bases in between. CDR3 DNA: TGTGCCAGCAGCTCAAGAACCGGGACAATCTTTTATGAGCAGTTCTTC. Protein sequence: CASSSRTGTIFYEQFF.